This T cell receptor beta chain was sequenced for a study of blood T cell repertoires in COVID-19 (dated by TCRdb to about 2020). As for the study more broadly: Samples from collaborators originated in the United States, Italy and Spain and spanned both the acute and convalescent phases of COVID-19. The material from the prospective study consisted of cDNA or gDNA derived from T cells, B-cell-depleted T cells, or PBMCs. The dataset comprised deeply sampled blood TCRbeta repertoires from subjects exposed to, actively infected with, or recovered from COVID-19. The repertoires were released in a freely available public database meant as a resource for research on the immune response to SARS-CoV-2. Samples were obtained from the ongoing ImmuneRACE study (first 160 participants) and from roughly 1,300 subjects provided by 6 global collaborators. The sample metadata nearly always contained a de-identified subject ID, COVID-19 status, age in years and sex. HLA class I and class II types, where available, came from metadata supplied by the sample provider rather than from assay-based typing.

V is shortened by 0 bases, J by 2 bases, and the region joining them spans 15 bases. The CDR3 numbers 17 residues from cysteine through phenylalanine. The DNA shown is the 51-base CDR3, in frame from base 1. CDR1 is given as LGHDT and CDR2 as YNNKEL, both from the germline V gene (reference sequence). TCRbeta CDR3 regions were amplified from genomic DNA by means of the immunoSEQ Assay, a bias-controlled multiplex PCR. The published analysis was carried out like this. The number of nucleated cells in each sample was estimated from the amplification of reference gene primers within the assay. To quantify the absolute abundance of each unique TCRbeta CDR3 rearrangement, sequence reads were collapsed and filtered. For each sample, productive Simpson clonality was calculated as the square root of Simpson's diversity index over productive rearrangements. TCRdb provides this immuneACCESS table in a form limited to in-frame rearrangements. Some clones are lacking; in checked studies, under half of them reflect an unresolved V gene, and why the rest are absent is not known. That table furnishes V, J and clone size, whereas the DNA furnished D and trimming. This sample holds about 230,000 clones; approximately 85% were observed only once. The ten most abundant clones make up roughly 4.6% of the sample.

One collaborating source in Seattle enrolled patients while the patients were actively infected and followed the patients over time throughout the course of disease. Each collaborating institution followed its own protocols to collect whole blood in K2EDTA tubes. For TCRbeta analysis, collaborator samples were shipped as frozen whole blood, as isolated PBMCs, or as DNA extracted from either sample type. Here is what the overall study found, with its caveats: The quantity of clinical and demographic metadata differed by source and by participant and was supplied without curation.

In regard to this clone: Its antigen target is currently unknown. Nothing much larger sits one base from this clone, and base qualities are not available.

The TCR sequence derives from a man between 50 and 59 years old with COVID-19, enrolled during active disease. The rearranged segments are TRBV3-1 (or the pseudogene TRBV3-2) and TRBJ2-3; TRBD2 might be the D gene, on 5 matching bases. Sequenced: peripheral blood. DNA sequence: TGTGCCAGCAGCCAAGATATGAGGGCGGCCCCCACAGATACGCAGTATTTT. This is translated as CASSQDMRAAPTDTQYF.